Below are 27 T cell receptor beta chains sequenced from a single sample in a study of identical twins. From the 5' RACE reads, TCRdb called clonotypes with MiXCR, one entry per CDR3 protein. The table records about 890,000 distinct CDR3 sequences, about 12% of them present only once. Another study also made use of these data, one on yellow fever vaccine responses in identical twins.

Sequenced input: PBMCs. All receptors derive from a woman younger than 30 in good health.

The chain has TRBV14 and TRBJ2-7; tentatively, D is TRBD1 or TRBD2 (5 bases each). Germline V CDR1 and CDR2: SGHDN, FVKESK. This CDR3 contains 16 residues. V lost 3 bases and J lost 1, with 16 bases in between. DNA of the CDR3: TGTGCCAGCAGCCATCCTGAAGGGACGGTATCCTACGAGCAGTACTTC. It yields the protein CASSHPEGTVSYEQYF. Full variable domain (remainder filled in from reference TRBV14 and TRBJ2-7): EAGVTQFPSHSVIEKGQTVTLRCDPISGHDNLYWYRRVMGKEIKFLLHFVKESKQDESGMPNNRFLAERTGGTYSTLKVQPAELEDSGVYFCASSHPEGTVSYEQYFGPGTRLTVT.

This clonotype was observed a few times. The rearrangement links TRBV6-1 to TRBJ2-2, with 10 bases that match TRBD1. Looked up from germline, CDR1 is MNHNS and CDR2 is SASEGT. V lost 3 bases and J lost 4; bases outside the gene matches: 5. The length of the CDR3 is 16 residues. DNA of the CDR3: TGTGCCAGCAGTGAGCGGACAGGGGGAAGCACCGGGGAGCTGTTTTTT. This translates into CASSERTGGSTGELFF.

This clonotype has only a few counts. The chain links TRBV28 to TRBJ2-7, with no clear D. The V end lost 5 bases, the J end lost 4 bases, and 9 bases lay between the germline ends. The length of the CDR3 is 12 residues. Germline V gene lookup returns CDR1 MDHEN and CDR2 SYDVKM. CDR3 nucleotide sequence: TGTGCCAGCAGTCCAATCCGATACGAGCAGTACTTC. Its translation: CASSPIRYEQYF.

This clonotype was seen a handful of times. The rearrangement links TRBV11-1 to TRBJ2-2; 12 positions match TRBD2. CDR1 is SGHAT and CDR2 is FQDESV in the germline V gene (reference sequence). This CDR3 is 20 amino acids long. The V and J ends lost 5 bases and 0 bases, in that order; junction bases with no gene match: 13. The CDR3 spells CASSTRTGTSGFANTGELFF. The CDR3 bases are TGTGCCAGCAGCACGCGAACCGGGACTAGCGGGTTCGCGAACACCGGGGAGCTGTTTTTT.

This clonotype was observed many times. The chain recombines TRBV7-9 with TRBJ2-5; tentatively, D is TRBD1 (5 bases). Trimming cost V 1 base and J 5 bases, with 8 bases left between them. The CDR3 is 13 amino acids. Germline CDR1 is SEHNR and CDR2 is FQNEAQ (reference sequence). CDR3 protein: CASSLVGVETQYF. CDR3 bases: TGTGCCAGCAGCTTAGTAGGGGTGGAGACCCAGTACTTC.

This clonotype showed up many times. The genes are TRBV3-1 and TRBJ2-7; D remains unclear. V gave up 1 base and J gave up 3 bases, with 10 bases separating them. The CDR3 has 14 residues. Germline V gene sequence: CDR1 LGHDT, CDR2 YNNKEL (reference sequence). The CDR3 sequence is CASSQGMGIYEQYV. The DNA of the CDR3 is TGTGCCAGCAGCCAAGGAATGGGAATCTACGAGCAGTACGTC.

This clonotype was observed a handful of times. This chain links TRBV18 with TRBJ2-3, with TRBD1 matching over 7 bases. Germline trimming cut 3 bases from V and 2 bases from J; bases unmatched to any gene: 11. The V gene's germline CDR1 is KGHSH and CDR2 LQKENI. The CDR3 is made up of 17 amino acids. The CDR3 nucleotides are TGTGCCAGCTCACCCCCGGGACAGAATATTTACACAGATACGCAGTATTTT. It encodes CASSPPGQNIYTDTQYF.

This clonotype was observed many times. The chain recombines TRBV7-9 with TRBJ1-4; 7 bases align to TRBD1. There are 13 residues in the CDR3. Germline V gene data show CDR1 as SEHNR and CDR2 as FQNEAQ (reference sequence). The V segment lost 6 bases and the J segment 5 bases; nucleotides outside the gene matches: 3. In DNA form, the CDR3 reads TGTGCCAGCAGTCGACAGGGAAATGAAAAACTGTTTTTT. The encoded protein is CASSRQGNEKLFF.

This clonotype was detected only a few times. The chain uses TRBV5-1 and TRBJ2-2; TRBD2 matches 13 bases. CDR1 SGHRS and CDR2 YFSETQ come from the germline V gene. After removal of 2 bases from V and 6 bases from J, the junction contained 7 bases not matched to a gene. This CDR3 is 17 amino acids long. The CDR3 nucleotides read TGCGCCAGCAGCTTCGGACTAGCGGGAGTGAAAGCCGGGGAGCTGTTTTTT. It yields the protein CASSFGLAGVKAGELFF.

There are a few counts of this clonotype. V is TRBV6-1 and J is TRBJ1-3, with D possibly TRBD1 on 5 matching bases. CDR1 MNHNS and CDR2 SASEGT come from the germline V gene. This CDR3 is 17 amino acids long. Trimming took 5 bases from V and 0 from J, leaving 17 bases between them. Written as DNA, the CDR3 is TGTGCCAGCAGTCCACCTTACCCAGGGAACTCTGGAAACACCATATATTTT. This sequence encodes CASSPPYPGNSGNTIYF.

There are many counts of this clonotype. The chain recombines TRBV5-1 with TRBJ2-1; 10 positions agree with TRBD1. Trimming removed 4 bases from V and 4 bases from J; junction bases left unmatched: 8. Per germline, CDR1 SGHRS and CDR2 YFSETQ. The CDR3 spans 16 residues. The CDR3 loop reads CASSTGGTGAYNEQFF. Here the CDR3 DNA reads TGCGCCAGCAGCACCGGGGGGACAGGGGCTTACAATGAGCAGTTCTTC.

The chain combines TRBV7-9 with TRBJ2-7; D assignment may be TRBD1 or TRBD2 (5 bases each). Trimming cost V 7 bases and J 4 bases, with 14 bases left between them. This CDR3 region has 13 residues. Germline V gene sequence: CDR1 SEHNR, CDR2 FQNEAQ (reference sequence). The CDR3 is CASTGDRSYEQYF. In nucleotides, the CDR3 is TGTGCCAGCACCGGGGACCGCTCATACGAGCAGTACTTC.

This clonotype was found many times. V and J are TRBV6-1 and TRBJ2-1; 11 bases are shared with TRBD2. The CDR3 loop spans 15 amino acids. Losses at the gene ends were 6 bases for V and 1 base for J; bases not matched to a gene: 2. Germline CDR1 is MNHNS and CDR2 is SASEGT. The CDR3 reads CASSIAGGSYNEQFF. The CDR3 nucleotides are TGTGCCAGCAGCATAGCGGGAGGGTCCTACAATGAGCAGTTCTTC.

This clonotype showed up just a few times. The chain links TRBV12-3 or TRBV12-4 to TRBJ1-4; D gene ambiguous. The CDR3 extends over 14 amino acids. V was cut by 4 bases and J by 4 bases, with 10 bases left in between. In DNA form, the CDR3 reads TGTGCCAGCAGTTCAAAGTACTATAATGAAAAACTGTTTTTT. Protein: CASSSKYYNEKLFF.

This chain connects TRBV10-3 to TRBJ2-5; 10 positions match TRBD1. CDR3 size: 15 residues. Looked up from germline, CDR1 is ENHRY and CDR2 is SYGVKD. Losses at the gene ends were 4 bases for V and 3 bases for J; bases not matched to a gene: 5. In nucleotides, the CDR3 is TGTGCCATCAGTGGGTACGGACAGGGGGAAGAGACCCAGTACTTC. Protein sequence: CAISGYGQGEETQYF.

This clonotype has a handful of counts. The rearrangement joins TRBV24-1 to TRBJ2-6; D remains ambiguous. The CDR3 length is 14 residues. Per germline, CDR1 KGHDR and CDR2 SFDVKD. The V end lost 3 bases, the J end lost 2 bases, and 4 bases lay between the germline ends. Here the CDR3 DNA reads TGTGCCACCAGTGATAGCCCTGGGGCCAACGTCCTGACTTTC. It specifies CATSDSPGANVLTF.

This clonotype came up many times. This chain connects TRBV7-9 to TRBJ2-1; 10 bases match TRBD1. The CDR3 covers 16 residues. Trimming removed 5 bases from V and 4 bases from J; junction bases left unmatched: 8. CDR1 is SEHNR, CDR2 FQNEAQ, per germline (reference sequence). The CDR3 spells CASSTGTGASYNEQFF. The CDR3 DNA is TGTGCCAGCAGCACCGGGACAGGGGCGTCATACAATGAGCAGTTCTTC.

This clonotype has a count of ten or more. The rearrangement joins TRBV29-1 to TRBJ2-1; 9 bases fit TRBD1. CDR3 length: 13 amino acids. The germline gives CDR1 SQVTM, CDR2 ANQGSEA. V was pared by 7 bases and J by 4 bases, with 5 bases of the junction left unmatched. The CDR3 protein is CSGTGTGYNEQFF. The CDR3 DNA sequence: TGCAGCGGCACCGGGACAGGGTACAATGAGCAGTTCTTC.

CDR3 region: CASSSTQGTPDTQYF. The DNA for the CDR3 is TGTGCCAGCAGTTCAACCCAGGGGACACCAGATACGCAGTATTTT. The gene calls are TRBV6-5 and TRBJ2-3; D may be TRBD1 (6 bases). This CDR3 is built from 15 residues. V shed 4 bases and J shed 4 bases, with 15 bases lying between them. Germline-derived CDR1 and CDR2 are MNHEY and SVGAGI.

The gene calls are TRBV4-1 and TRBJ2-7, with 7 positions matching TRBD2. Trimming took 4 bases from V and 11 from J; bases not matched to a gene: 11. This CDR3 has 13 residues. Germline assignment: CDR1 MGHRA and CDR2 YSYEKL. CDR3 loop: CASSPGRGIEKYF. CDR3 bases: TGCGCCAGCAGCCCGGGGAGGGGAATTGAGAAGTACTTC.

This clonotype was found many times. This chain links TRBV29-1 with TRBJ2-5; no reliable D call. Trimming removed 4 bases at V and 5 bases at J, with 8 bases between. The CDR3 is 11 amino acids. The germline V gene has CDR1 SQVTM and CDR2 ANQGSEA. The CDR3 DNA reads TGCAGCGTTGCCCCGGCGGAGACCCAGTACTTC. This encodes CSVAPAETQYF.

This clonotype was observed a few times. V usage is TRBV29-1 and J usage is TRBJ2-3; D is perhaps TRBD2 (5 bases). The CDR3 is 17 residues long. Looked up from germline, CDR1 is SQVTM and CDR2 is ANQGSEA. The V end lost 7 bases, the J end lost 0 bases, and 23 bases lay between the germline ends. CDR3 in DNA: TGCAGCGCGAATCCTCCCCTCGGCGGACTTAGCACAGATACGCAGTATTTT. Translation: CSANPPLGGLSTDTQYF.

This rearrangement joins TRBV5-1 to TRBJ1-2; D unresolved. V was pared by 3 bases and J by 4 bases, with 19 bases between. Germline CDR1 and CDR2: SGHRS and YFSETQ. The CDR3 runs 16 residues. The CDR3 region is CASSSKARTDLYGYTF. Here the CDR3 DNA reads TGCGCCAGCAGCTCGAAGGCGCGGACGGATCTCTATGGCTACACCTTC.

The rearrangement joins TRBV7-6 to TRBJ2-1; 7 nucleotides agree with TRBD2. The V gene's germline CDR1 is SGHVS and CDR2 FNYEAQ. The CDR3 has 14 residues. Trimming took 1 base from V and 6 from J; bases not matched to a gene: 3. The CDR3 DNA is TGTGCCAGCAGCTTAGTTTGGGGGGGCAATGAGCAGTTCTTC. Translating gives CASSLVWGGNEQFF.

A few counts support this clonotype. The chain links TRBV12-3 or TRBV12-4 to TRBJ2-1; D might be TRBD1 or TRBD2, each matching 5 bases. Deletions cut 3 bases from V and 5 bases from J, with 11 bases between. This CDR3 has 14 residues. The CDR3 DNA is TGTGCCAGCAGTTTCCTCATGGGGGACAATGAGCAGTTCTTC. The encoded protein is CASSFLMGDNEQFF.

This clonotype appeared a few times. The rearrangement links TRBV7-9 to TRBJ2-5; TRBD2 aligns across 8 bases. The CDR3 totals 15 residues. The germline V gene has CDR1 SEHNR and CDR2 FQNEAQ (reference sequence). V shed 5 bases and J 3 bases; nucleotides not matched to a gene: 8. The CDR3 DNA reads TGTGCCAGCAGCCAAGCCAGCGGGGGTAAAGAGACCCAGTACTTC. Residues: CASSQASGGKETQYF.

The chain recombines TRBV12-5 with TRBJ1-3; the D gene is possibly TRBD1 (6 bases). CDR1 and CDR2 (germline): LGHNT, FRNRAP. CDR3 length: 20 residues. Trimming removed 0 bases at V and 0 bases at J, with 21 bases between. CDR3 sequence (DNA): TGTGCTAGTGGTTTGGTTTTTTGGAACGGACAGTCACTCTCTGGAAACACCATATATTTT. Amino acid sequence: CASGLVFWNGQSLSGNTIYF.